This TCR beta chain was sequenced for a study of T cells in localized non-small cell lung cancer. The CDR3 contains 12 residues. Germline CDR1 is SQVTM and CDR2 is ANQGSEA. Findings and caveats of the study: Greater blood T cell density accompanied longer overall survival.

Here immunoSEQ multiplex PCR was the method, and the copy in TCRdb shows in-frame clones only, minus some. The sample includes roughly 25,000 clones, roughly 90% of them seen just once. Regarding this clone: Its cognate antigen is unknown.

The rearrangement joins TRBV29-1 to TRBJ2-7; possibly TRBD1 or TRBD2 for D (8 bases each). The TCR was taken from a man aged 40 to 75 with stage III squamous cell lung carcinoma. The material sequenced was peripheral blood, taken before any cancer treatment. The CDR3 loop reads CGGGTGFYEQYF. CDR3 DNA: TGCGGCGGGGGGACAGGATTCTACGAGCAGTACTTC.